This note documents a single T cell receptor (beta chain) sequence. The antigen remains undetermined. Unique molecular identifiers were present in the TCR beta cDNA libraries. TCRdb reanalysed the PCR reads using MiXCR and keeps one entry per CDR3 protein. The data show almost 700,000 distinct CDR3 sequences, with 59% seen just once and approximately 10% held by the top ten. These data originate in a study of post-analysis software for immune sequencing data. Study-level points and caveats: Relative to controls, patients had 4 or 5 TRBV segments at higher frequency, with TRBV5-6, TRBV5-1 and TRBV20-1 among these.

CDR3 length equals 13 residues. CDR1 is MNHEY and CDR2 is SMNVEV in the germline V gene (reference sequence). The TCR sequence derives from a girl between 2 and 10 years old with multiple sclerosis. V is TRBV27 and J is TRBJ2-5; a weak D match, TRBD1 (5 bases). The J call is in doubt because the DNA end fits TRBJ2-7 better. The specimen sequenced was blood. Written as DNA, the CDR3 is TGTGCCAGCAGTCAGGGTGGTATTGGCGAGCAGTACTTC. Its translation: CASSQGGIGEQYF.